The source of this TCR beta chain is a study of T cell repertoires in aging, cancer and after chemotherapy. Broader study findings: Immunological memory after chemotherapy cannot be judged from the repertoire data.

Amplification of TCR beta used genomic DNA extracted from peripheral blood. This CDR3 region has 14 residues. Germline V gene lookup returns CDR1 MNHEY and CDR2 SVGAGI. V gave up 6 bases and J gave up 6 bases; unmatched junction bases: 5. This clonotype turned up a few times. What it binds is not known. Multiplex touch-down PCR with TRB-A/B primers amplified rearranged V-D-J TRB sequences. TCRdb reprocessed the multiplex PCR reads via MiXCR and lists one record per CDR3 protein. Here the sample spans roughly 4,000 distinct CDR3 sequences, just under 40% being singletons. The sample taken for sequencing was blood. This sequence was found in a human donor with a blood cancer. The chain is built from TRBV6-5 and TRBJ2-2; 9 positions agree with TRBD2. CDR3 protein: CASRYSGSAGELFF. CDR3 nucleotides: TGTGCCAGCAGATATAGCGGGAGTGCCGGGGAGCTGTTTTTT.